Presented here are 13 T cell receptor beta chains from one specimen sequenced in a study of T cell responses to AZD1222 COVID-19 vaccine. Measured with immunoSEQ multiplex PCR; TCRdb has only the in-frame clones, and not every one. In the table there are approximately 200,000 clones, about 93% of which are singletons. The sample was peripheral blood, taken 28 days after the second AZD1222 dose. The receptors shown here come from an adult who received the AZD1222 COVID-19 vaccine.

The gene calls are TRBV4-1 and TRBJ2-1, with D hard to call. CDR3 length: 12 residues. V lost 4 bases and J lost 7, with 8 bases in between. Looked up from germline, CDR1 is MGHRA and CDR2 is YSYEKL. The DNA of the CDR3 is TGCGCCAGCAGCCTGGGGAATAATGAGCAGTTCTTC. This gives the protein CASSLGNNEQFF.

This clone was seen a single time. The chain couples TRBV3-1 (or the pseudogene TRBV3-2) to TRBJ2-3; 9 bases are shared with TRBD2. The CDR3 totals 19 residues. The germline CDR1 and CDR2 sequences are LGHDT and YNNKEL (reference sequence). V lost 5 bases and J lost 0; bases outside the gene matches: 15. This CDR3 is CASSRGVRAGGLSTDTQYF. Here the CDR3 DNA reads TGTGCCAGCAGCAGAGGGGTGCGAGCGGGGGGATTAAGCACAGATACGCAGTATTTT.

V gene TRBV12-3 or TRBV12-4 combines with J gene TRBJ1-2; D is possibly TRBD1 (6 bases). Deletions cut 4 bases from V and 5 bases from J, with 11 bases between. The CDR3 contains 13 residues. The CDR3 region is CASSSRQGYGYTF. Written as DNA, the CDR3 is TGTGCCAGCAGTTCGCGGCAGGGGTATGGCTACACCTTC.

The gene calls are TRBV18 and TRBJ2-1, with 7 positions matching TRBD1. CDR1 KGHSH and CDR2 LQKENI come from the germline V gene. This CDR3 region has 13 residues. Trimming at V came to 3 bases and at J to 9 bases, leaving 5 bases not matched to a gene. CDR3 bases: TGTGCCAGCTCACCCTTACAGGGGCCTGAGCAGTTCTTC. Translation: CASSPLQGPEQFF.

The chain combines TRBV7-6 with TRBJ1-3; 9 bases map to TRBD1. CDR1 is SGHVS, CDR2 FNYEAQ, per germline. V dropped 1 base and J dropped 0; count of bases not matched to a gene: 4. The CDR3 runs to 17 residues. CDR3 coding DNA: TGTGCCAGCAGCTTAGACAGGGGGCTGAGCTCTGGAAACACCATATATTTT. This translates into CASSLDRGLSSGNTIYF.

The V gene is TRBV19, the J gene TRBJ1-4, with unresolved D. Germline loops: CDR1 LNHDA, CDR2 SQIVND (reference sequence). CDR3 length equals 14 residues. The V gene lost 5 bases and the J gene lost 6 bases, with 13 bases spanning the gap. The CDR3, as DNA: TGTGCCAGTAGTTCAGCCGAACCCCATGAAAAACTGTTTTTT. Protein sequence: CASSSAEPHEKLFF.

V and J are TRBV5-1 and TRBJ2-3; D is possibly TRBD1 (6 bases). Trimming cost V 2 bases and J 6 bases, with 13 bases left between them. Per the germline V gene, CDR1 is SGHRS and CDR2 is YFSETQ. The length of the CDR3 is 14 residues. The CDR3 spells CASSFEQRGDTQYF. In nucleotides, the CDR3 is TGCGCCAGCAGCTTTGAACAGAGGGGGGATACGCAGTATTTT.

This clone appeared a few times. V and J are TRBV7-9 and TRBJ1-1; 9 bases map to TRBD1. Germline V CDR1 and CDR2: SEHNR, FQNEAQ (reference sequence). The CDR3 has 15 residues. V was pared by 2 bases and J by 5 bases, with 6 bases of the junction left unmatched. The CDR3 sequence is CASSLPDRGRTEAFF. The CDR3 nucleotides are TGTGCCAGCAGCTTACCGGACAGGGGTCGGACTGAAGCTTTCTTT.

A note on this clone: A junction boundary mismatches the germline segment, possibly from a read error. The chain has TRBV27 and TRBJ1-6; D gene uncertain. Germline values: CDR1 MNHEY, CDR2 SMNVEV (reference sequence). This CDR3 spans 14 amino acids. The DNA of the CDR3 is TGTGCCAGCAGTTCTACAGCCGGATTAGTGCCCCCCCACTTT. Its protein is CASSSTAGLVPPHF.

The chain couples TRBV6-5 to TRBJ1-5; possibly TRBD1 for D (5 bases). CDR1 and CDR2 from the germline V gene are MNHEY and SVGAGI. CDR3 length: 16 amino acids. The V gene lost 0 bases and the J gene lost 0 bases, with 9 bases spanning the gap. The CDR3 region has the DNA TGTGCCAGCAGTTACTCGGGGCTTTATAGCAATCAGCCCCAGCATTTT. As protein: CASSYSGLYSNQPQHF.

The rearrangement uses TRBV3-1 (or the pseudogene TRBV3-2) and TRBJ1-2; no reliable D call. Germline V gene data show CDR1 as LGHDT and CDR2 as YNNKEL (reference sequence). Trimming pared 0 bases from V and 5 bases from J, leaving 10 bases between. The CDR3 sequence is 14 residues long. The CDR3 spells CASSQEGGQYGYTF. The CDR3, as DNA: TGTGCCAGCAGCCAAGAGGGTGGGCAGTATGGCTACACCTTC.

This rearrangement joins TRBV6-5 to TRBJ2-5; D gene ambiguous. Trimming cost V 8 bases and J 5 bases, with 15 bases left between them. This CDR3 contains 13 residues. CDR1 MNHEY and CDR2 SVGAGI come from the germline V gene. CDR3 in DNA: TGTGCCAGCGCCAGCACGTGGTCGGAGACCCAGTACTTC. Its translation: CASASTWSETQYF.

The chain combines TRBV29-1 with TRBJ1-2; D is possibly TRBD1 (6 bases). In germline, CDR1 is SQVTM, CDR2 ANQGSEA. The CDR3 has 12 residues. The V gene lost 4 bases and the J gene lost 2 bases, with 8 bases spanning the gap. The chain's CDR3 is CSVVTGNYGYTF. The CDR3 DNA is TGCAGCGTTGTGACAGGAAACTATGGCTACACCTTC.